Detailed here is one T cell receptor beta chain. These data are taken from a study of T cell changes during pregnancy in multiple sclerosis. Germline lookup yields CDR1 SQVTM and CDR2 ANQGSEA. V was clipped by 7 bases and J by 4 bases, with 17 bases between them. This CDR3 is built from 14 residues. Using immunoSEQ multiplex PCR, the repertoire was profiled, and TCRdb retains in-frame clones only, with some absent. Among some 22,000 clones listed, about 87% were seen once. The sample in question was CD4+ T cells from peripheral blood mononuclear cells, obtained in the second trimester of pregnancy. This clonotype was sampled from a female donor in good health, enrolled as a control in a pregnancy study. The chain recombines TRBV29-1 with TRBJ1-3; no definite D call. The CDR3 here is CSASMTPGGNTIYF. DNA of the CDR3: TGCAGCGCCAGCATGACTCCTGGGGGAAACACCATATATTTT.